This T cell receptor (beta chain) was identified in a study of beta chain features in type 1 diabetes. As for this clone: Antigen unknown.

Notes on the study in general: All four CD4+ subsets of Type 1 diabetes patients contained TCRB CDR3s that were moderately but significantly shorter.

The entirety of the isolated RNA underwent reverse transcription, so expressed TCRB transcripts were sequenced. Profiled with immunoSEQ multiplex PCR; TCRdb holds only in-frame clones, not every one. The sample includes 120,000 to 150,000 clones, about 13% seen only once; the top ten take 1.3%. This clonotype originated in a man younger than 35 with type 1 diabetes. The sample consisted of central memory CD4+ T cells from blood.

In DNA form, the CDR3 reads TGCGCCAGCAGCGAGTTGGAGACCCAGTACTTC. It encodes CASSELETQYF. This rearrangement joins TRBV5-1 to TRBJ2-5; no clear D gene. The germline V gene encodes CDR1 SGHRS and CDR2 YFSETQ. The CDR3 extends over 11 amino acids. The V end lost 4 bases, the J end lost 5 bases, and 6 bases lay between the germline ends.